This TCR beta chain appears in the sequencing data of a study of T-cell memory formation after mild COVID-19. Study background: Largely donor-specific TCR clusters were found. Study outcomes and limitations: In pre-infection memory, a portion of responding clones appeared, which suggested that cross-reactive memory joined. Of the contracting clones, CD4+ ones lay mainly in CM and EM, and CD8+ ones in EMRA.

5'RACE, which relied on constant-segment primers, yielded TCR alpha and TCR beta cDNA libraries carrying sample barcodes and UMIs. TCRdb re-derived calls from the 5' RACE reads in MiXCR, one entry per CDR3 protein. Of about 130,000 distinct CDR3 sequences detected, approximately 15% appear once; the ten largest clones hold more than 11%. Notes on this clonotype: Its target is not known.

Trimming cost V 5 bases and J 2 bases, with 8 bases left between them. The CDR3 totals 13 residues. In germline, CDR1 is SEHNR, CDR2 FQNEAQ (reference sequence). The sequence was obtained from an adult woman who had mild COVID-19 (a few samples of this study predate the infection). Cell type and time point are not known. Sequencing was performed on PBMCs or a T cell subset sorted from them (not recorded which). The chain is built from TRBV7-9 and TRBJ2-3, with D unresolved. The CDR3 is CASSPENTDTQYF. The CDR3 nucleotides are TGTGCCAGCAGCCCAGAGAACACAGATACGCAGTATTTT.